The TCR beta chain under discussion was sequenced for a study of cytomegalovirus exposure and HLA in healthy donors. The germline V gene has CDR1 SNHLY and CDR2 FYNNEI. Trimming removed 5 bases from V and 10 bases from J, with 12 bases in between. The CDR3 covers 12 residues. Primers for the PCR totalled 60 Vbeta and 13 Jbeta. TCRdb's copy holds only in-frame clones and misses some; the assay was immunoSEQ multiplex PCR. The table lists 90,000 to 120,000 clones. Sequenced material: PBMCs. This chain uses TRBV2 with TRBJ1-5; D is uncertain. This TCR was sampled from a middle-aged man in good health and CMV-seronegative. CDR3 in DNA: TGTGCCAGCAGTTACACGGGAGGCCCCCAGCATTTT. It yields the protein CASSYTGGPQHF.